This T cell receptor (beta chain) was obtained from a study of OX40 agonist ivuxolimab in advanced cancers. Overall study findings and caveats: The CD4+ and CD8+ T cells in the blood had expanded clonally by week 6 at 0.1 to 3.0 mg/kg. Fewer expanded clones were found on average in CD4+ than in CD8+ T cells.

About this clone: Its antigen is currently unknown.

The protocol was immunoSEQ multiplex PCR, while the TCRdb copy is restricted to in-frame clones and leaves out a portion. The sample carries more than 80,000 clones, 85% to 95% recorded once. Trimming left V 3 bases short and J 6 bases short, with 9 bases between. Germline V gene sequence: CDR1 MNHNS, CDR2 SASEGT. This CDR3 has 14 amino acids. This chain links TRBV6-1 with TRBJ1-6; D is unresolved. This material consisted of CD4+ or CD8+ T cells sorted from blood, taken in a trial of the OX40 agonist ivuxolimab. The sequence derives from an adult with an advanced solid tumor such as melanoma, head and neck, liver or kidney cancer. The CDR3: CASSEGLVNSPLHF. CDR3 DNA sequence: TGTGCCAGCAGTGAGGGCCTGGTTAATTCACCCCTCCACTTT.